This T cell receptor beta chain emerged from a study of blood T cell repertoires in COVID-19. The germline gives CDR1 SGHTA, CDR2 FQGNSA. Trimming stripped 3 bases from V and 1 base from J, with 10 bases between. The CDR3 consists of 15 residues. Sequenced by immunoSEQ multiplex PCR; TCRdb stores in-frame clones only, minus some. The sample lists under 250,000 clones; roughly 83% were seen once. Adults between about 18 and 95 years of age took part from about two dozen US areas. This clonotype was obtained from a middle-aged woman with acute COVID-19. The J gene is TRBJ2-1, the V gene TRBV7-2; D is undetermined. Sequencing used PBMCs or T cells enriched from blood (not recorded which). The CDR3 DNA reads as TGTGCCAGCAGCTTCGGAGTAGTATCCTACAATGAGCAGTTCTTC. Amino acids: CASSFGVVSYNEQFF.